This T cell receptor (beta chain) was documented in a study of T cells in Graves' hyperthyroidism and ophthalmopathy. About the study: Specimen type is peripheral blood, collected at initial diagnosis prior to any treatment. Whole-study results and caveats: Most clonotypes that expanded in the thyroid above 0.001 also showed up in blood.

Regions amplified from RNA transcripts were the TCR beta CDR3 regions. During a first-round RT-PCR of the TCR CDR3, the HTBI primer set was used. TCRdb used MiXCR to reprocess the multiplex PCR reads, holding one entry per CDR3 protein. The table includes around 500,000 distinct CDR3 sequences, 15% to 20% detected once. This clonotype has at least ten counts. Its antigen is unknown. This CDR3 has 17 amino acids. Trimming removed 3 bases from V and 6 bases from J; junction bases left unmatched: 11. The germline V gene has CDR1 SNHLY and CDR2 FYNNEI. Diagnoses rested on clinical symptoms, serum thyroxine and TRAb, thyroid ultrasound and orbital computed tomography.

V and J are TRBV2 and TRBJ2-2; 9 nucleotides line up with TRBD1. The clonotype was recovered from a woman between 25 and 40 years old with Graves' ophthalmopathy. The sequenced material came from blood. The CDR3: CASSEVRDRDISGELFF. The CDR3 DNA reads TGTGCCAGCAGTGAGGTCCGGGACAGGGATATTTCCGGGGAGCTGTTTTTT.